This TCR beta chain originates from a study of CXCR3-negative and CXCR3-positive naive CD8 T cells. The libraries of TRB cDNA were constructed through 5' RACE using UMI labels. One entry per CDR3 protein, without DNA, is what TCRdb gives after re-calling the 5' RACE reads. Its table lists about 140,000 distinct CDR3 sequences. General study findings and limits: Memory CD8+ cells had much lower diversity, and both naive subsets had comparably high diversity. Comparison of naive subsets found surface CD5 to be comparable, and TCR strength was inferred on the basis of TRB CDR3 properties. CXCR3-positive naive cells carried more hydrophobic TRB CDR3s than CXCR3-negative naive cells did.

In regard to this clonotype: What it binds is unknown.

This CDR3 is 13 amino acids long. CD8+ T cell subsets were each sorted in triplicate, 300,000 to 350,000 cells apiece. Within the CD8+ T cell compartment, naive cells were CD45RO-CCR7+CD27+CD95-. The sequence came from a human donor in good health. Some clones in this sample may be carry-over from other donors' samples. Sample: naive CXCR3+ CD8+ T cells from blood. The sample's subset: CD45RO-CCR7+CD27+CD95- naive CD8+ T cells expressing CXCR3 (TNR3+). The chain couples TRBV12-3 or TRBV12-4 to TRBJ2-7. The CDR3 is CASNKGSSYEQYF.